The present entry profiles one T cell receptor beta chain with its context. The record originates from a study of blood T cell repertoires in COVID-19. The repertoire was sequenced with immunoSEQ multiplex PCR; TCRdb's copy has only in-frame clones and lacks some. The sample contains about 120,000 clones, roughly 74% of which appear only once. Per the germline V gene, CDR1 is SGHDN and CDR2 is FVKESK. CDR3 length: 14 residues. The trim removed 2 bases at V and 7 bases at J, leaving 4 bases unmatched. The chain recombines TRBV14 with TRBJ2-1, with 8 positions matching TRBD1. The receptor was isolated from a man between 60 and 75 years old with acute or convalescent COVID-19. The sample consisted of peripheral blood. The CDR3 nucleotides read TGTGCCAGCAGCCAACTCCGGGACAGGAATGAGCAGTTCTTC. This encodes CASSQLRDRNEQFF.